This T cell receptor (beta chain) was documented in a study of blood T cell repertoires in COVID-19. The CDR3 runs to 13 residues. Per germline, CDR1 SGHRS and CDR2 YFSETQ. The ends were cut back, 4 bases at V and 8 bases at J, with 13 bases in the middle. The protocol was immunoSEQ multiplex PCR, while the TCRdb copy is restricted to in-frame clones and leaves out a portion. The sample holds 90,000 to 150,000 clones, 85% to 90% seen once. The source material was peripheral blood. This chain uses TRBV5-1 with TRBJ2-1; the D gene is possibly TRBD2 (6 bases). This TCR came from a man older than 75 with acute or convalescent COVID-19. CDR3: CASSGDFGDEQFF. Written as DNA, the CDR3 is TGCGCCAGCAGCGGGGACTTTGGAGATGAGCAGTTCTTC.